One sample yielded the 4 T cell receptor beta chains listed below, sequenced in a study of blood T cell repertoires in COVID-19. The assay was immunoSEQ multiplex PCR, and TCRdb's table has in-frame clones only and misses some. Among 130,000 or so clones, around 83% were seen once, and the ten largest hold approximately 4.3%. Material: peripheral blood. Source of these receptors: a human donor in a cohort sampled during active COVID-19.

The chain uses TRBV19 and TRBJ1-1; 8 bases fit TRBD1. The trim removed 7 bases at V and 10 bases at J, leaving 5 bases unmatched. The CDR3 sequence is 11 residues long. Germline lookup yields CDR1 LNHDA and CDR2 SQIVND (reference sequence). The CDR3 here is CASTADRVAFF. CDR3 DNA sequence: TGTGCCAGTACCGCGGACAGGGTAGCTTTCTTT. The whole variable domain, filled in from reference TRBV19 and TRBJ1-1, reads DGGITQSPKYLFRKEGQNVTLSCEQNLNHDAMYWYRQDPGQGLRLIYYSQIVNDFQKGDIAEGYSVSREKKESFPLTVTSAQKNPTAFYLCASTADRVAFFGQGTRLTVV.

The chain couples TRBV7-9 to TRBJ1-1; D possibly corresponds to TRBD1 (5 bases). Trimming stripped 5 bases from V and 6 bases from J, with 10 bases between. Germline CDR1 is SEHNR and CDR2 is FQNEAQ (reference sequence). The CDR3 contains 12 residues. CDR3 region: CASSPSGAEAFF. CDR3 in DNA: TGTGCCAGCAGCCCGTCGGGGGCTGAAGCTTTCTTT.

The chain joins TRBV27 to TRBJ1-6; maybe TRBD1 (5 bases). CDR1 is MNHEY, CDR2 SMNVEV, per germline (reference sequence). The CDR3 totals 16 residues. Trimming took 7 bases from V and 7 from J, leaving 20 bases between them. CDR3 nucleotide sequence: TGTGCCAGCACCTTTAGCATAGGGGAAGGGAATTCACCCCTCCACTTT. Protein product: CASTFSIGEGNSPLHF.

The rearrangement uses TRBV3-1 (or the pseudogene TRBV3-2) and TRBJ2-3; no clear D. This CDR3 comprises 17 residues. V lost 0 bases to trimming and J lost 1 base, with 14 bases between them. The germline CDR1 and CDR2 sequences are LGHDT and YNNKEL (reference sequence). CDR3 protein: CASSQDRNRQGTDTQYF. CDR3 bases: TGTGCCAGCAGCCAAGATAGAAACCGGCAGGGCACAGATACGCAGTATTTT.